This entry features one T cell receptor (beta chain) sequence. Its antigen is still unknown. The primer mix had 60 Vbeta and 13 Jbeta primers. This table comes from immunoSEQ multiplex PCR, and its TCRdb copy is limited to in-frame clones, with some not included. Here the sample spans more than 130,000 clones, about four fifths being singletons. The data belong to a study of cytomegalovirus exposure and HLA in healthy donors. Study outcomes and limitations: In vitro experiments confirmed that a few CMV-associated chains were specific for CMV antigens. Most subjects' HLA-A and HLA-B alleles were reportedly predicted from TCR beta sequences. Within a later analysis, the majority of CMV-associated TCR beta chains appeared HLA-restricted.

The source is a man aged 30 to 45 in good health and CMV-seronegative. The specimen was PBMCs.

CDR3 amino acids: CASSEAQFGLAGGNWVDTQYF. In nucleotides, the CDR3 is TGTGCCAGCAGTGAAGCGCAATTTGGACTAGCGGGAGGAAATTGGGTAGATACGCAGTATTTT. This sequence joins TRBV6-1 and TRBJ2-3; TRBD2 matches at 14 bases. The J segment lost 5 bases and the V segment lost 0 bases, leaving 16 bases of the junction unmatched. The germline V gene encodes CDR1 MNHNS and CDR2 SASEGT. CDR3 length: 21 amino acids.